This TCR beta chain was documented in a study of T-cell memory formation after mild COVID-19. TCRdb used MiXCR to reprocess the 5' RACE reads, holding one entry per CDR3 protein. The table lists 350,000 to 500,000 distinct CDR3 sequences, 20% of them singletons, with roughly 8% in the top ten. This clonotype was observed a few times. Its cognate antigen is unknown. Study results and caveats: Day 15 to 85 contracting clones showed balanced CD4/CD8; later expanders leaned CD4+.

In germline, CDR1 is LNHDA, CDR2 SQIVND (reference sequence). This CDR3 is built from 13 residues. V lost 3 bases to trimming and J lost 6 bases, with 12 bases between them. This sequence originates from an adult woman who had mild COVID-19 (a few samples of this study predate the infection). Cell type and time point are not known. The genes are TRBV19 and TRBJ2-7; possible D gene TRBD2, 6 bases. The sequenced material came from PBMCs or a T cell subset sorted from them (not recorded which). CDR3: CASSISAGGEQYF. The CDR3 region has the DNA TGTGCCAGTAGTATTTCAGCGGGTGGCGAGCAGTACTTC.